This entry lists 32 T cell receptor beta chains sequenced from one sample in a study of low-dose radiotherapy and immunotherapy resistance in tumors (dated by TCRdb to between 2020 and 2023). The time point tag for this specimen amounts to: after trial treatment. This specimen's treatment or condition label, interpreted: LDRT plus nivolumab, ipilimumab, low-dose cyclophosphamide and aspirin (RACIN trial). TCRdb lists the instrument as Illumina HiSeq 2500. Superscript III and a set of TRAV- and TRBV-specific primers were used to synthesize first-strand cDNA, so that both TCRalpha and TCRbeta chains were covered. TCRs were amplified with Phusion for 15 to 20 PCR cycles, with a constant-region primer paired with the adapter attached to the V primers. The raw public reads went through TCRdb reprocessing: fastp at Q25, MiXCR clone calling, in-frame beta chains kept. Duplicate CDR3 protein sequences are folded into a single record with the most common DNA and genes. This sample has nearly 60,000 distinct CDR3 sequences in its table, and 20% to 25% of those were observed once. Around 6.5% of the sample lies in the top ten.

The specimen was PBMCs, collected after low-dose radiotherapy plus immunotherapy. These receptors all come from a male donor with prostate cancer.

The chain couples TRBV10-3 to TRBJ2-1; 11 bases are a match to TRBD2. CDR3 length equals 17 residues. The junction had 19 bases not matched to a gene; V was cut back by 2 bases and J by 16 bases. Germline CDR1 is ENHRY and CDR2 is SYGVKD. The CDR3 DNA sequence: TGTGCCATCAGTGAGCCCACCACACTAGCGGGGGCCGTGGTGGGTTTCTTC. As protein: CAISEPTTLAGAVVGFF.

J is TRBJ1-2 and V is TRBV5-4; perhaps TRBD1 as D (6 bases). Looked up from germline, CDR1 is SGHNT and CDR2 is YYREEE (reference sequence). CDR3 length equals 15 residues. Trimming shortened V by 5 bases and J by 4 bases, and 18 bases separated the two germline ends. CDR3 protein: CASRLNGQGTYGYTF. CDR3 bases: TGTGCCAGCAGGCTCAACGGGCAGGGGACCTATGGCTACACCTTC.

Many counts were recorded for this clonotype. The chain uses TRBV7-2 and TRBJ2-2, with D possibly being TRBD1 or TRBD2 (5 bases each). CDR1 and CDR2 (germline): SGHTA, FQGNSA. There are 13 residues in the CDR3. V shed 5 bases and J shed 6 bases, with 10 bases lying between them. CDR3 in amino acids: CASSPLGAGELFF. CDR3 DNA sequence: TGTGCCAGCAGCCCCCTGGGGGCCGGGGAGCTGTTTTTT.

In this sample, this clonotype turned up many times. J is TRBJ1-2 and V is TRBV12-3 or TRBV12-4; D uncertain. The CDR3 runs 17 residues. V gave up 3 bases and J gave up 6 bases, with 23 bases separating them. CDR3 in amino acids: CASSFATIRASLDGYTF. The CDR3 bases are TGTGCCAGCAGTTTTGCCACCATACGGGCCTCTCTCGATGGCTACACCTTC.

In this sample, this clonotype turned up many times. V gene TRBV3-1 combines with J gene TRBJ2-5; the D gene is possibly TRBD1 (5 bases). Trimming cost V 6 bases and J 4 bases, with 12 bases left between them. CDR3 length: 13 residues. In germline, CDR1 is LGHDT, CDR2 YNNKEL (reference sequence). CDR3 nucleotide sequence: TGTGCCAGCAGTTTAAGGGGCGTAGAGACCCAGTACTTC. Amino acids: CASSLRGVETQYF.

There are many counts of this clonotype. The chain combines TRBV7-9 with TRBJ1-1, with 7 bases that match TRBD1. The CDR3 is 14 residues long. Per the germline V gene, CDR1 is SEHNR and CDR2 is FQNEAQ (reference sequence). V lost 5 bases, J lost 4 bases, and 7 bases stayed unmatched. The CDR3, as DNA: TGTGCCAGCAGCCAAGGACAGGTTTCCACTGAAGCTTTCTTT. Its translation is CASSQGQVSTEAFF.

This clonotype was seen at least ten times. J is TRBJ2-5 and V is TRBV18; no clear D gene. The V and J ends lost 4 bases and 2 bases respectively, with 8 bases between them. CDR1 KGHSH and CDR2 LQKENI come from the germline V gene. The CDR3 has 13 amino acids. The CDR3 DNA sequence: TGTGCCAGCTCACGGTCGCAGCAAGAGACCCAGTACTTC. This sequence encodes CASSRSQQETQYF.

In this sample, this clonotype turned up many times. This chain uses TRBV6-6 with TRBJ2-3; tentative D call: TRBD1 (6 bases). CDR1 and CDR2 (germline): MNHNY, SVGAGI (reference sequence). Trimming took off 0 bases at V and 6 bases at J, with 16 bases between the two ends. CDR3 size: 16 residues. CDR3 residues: CASSYSTQGSVDTQYF. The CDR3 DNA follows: TGTGCCAGCAGTTACTCGACCCAGGGGTCAGTTGATACGCAGTATTTT.

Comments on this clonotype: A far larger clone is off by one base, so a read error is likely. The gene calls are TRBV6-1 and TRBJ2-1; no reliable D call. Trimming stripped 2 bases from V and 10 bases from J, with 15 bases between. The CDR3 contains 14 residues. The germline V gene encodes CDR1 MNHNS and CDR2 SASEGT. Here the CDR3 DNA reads TGTGCCAGCAGTGAACCCGGACGGGCTAGGGAGCAGTTCTTC. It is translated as CASSEPGRAREQFF.

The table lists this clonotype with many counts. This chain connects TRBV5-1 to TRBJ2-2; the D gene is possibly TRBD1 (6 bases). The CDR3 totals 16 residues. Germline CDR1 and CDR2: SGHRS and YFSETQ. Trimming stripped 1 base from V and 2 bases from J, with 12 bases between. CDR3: CASSLPGAANTGELFF. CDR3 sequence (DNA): TGCGCCAGCAGCTTGCCAGGGGCCGCAAACACCGGGGAGCTGTTTTTT.

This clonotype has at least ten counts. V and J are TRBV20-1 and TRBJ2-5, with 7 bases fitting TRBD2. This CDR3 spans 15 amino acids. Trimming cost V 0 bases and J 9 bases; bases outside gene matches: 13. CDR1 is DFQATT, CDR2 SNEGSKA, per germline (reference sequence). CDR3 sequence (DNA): TGCAGTGCTAGAGAGTGGGGCCCTAACCGGGAGGCCCAGTACTTC. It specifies CSAREWGPNREAQYF.

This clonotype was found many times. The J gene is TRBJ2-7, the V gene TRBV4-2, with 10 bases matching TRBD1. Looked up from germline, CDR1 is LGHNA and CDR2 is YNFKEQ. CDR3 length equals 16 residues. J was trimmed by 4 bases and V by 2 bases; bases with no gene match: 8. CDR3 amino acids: CASSQFPGQGSYEQYF. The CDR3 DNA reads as TGTGCCAGCAGCCAATTTCCGGGACAGGGGTCGTACGAGCAGTACTTC.

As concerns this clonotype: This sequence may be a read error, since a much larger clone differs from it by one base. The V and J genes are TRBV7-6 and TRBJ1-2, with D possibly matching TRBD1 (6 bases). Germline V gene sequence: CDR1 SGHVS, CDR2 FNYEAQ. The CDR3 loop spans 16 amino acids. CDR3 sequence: CTSTQQRTDSGYGYTF. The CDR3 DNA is TGTACCAGCACTCAACAGCGGACGGACAGCGGCTATGGCTACACCTTC.

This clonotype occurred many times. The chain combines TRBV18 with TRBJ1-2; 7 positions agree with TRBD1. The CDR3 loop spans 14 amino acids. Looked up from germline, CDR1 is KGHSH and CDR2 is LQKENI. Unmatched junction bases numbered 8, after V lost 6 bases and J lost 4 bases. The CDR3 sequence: CASSATQGIYGYTF. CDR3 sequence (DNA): TGTGCCAGCTCGGCGACACAGGGGATCTATGGCTACACCTTC.

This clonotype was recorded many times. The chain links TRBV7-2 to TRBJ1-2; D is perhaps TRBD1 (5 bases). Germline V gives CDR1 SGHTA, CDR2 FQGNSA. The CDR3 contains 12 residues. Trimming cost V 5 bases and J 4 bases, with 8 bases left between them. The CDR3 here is CASSPRAYGYTF. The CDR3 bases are TGTGCCAGCAGCCCCAGGGCCTATGGCTACACCTTC.

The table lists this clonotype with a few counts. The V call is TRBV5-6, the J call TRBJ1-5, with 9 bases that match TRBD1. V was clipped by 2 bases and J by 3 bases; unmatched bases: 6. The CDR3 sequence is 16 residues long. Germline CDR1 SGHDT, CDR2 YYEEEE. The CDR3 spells CASSFGDRVTNQPQHF. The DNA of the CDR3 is TGTGCCAGCAGCTTTGGGGACAGGGTTACCAATCAGCCCCAGCATTTT. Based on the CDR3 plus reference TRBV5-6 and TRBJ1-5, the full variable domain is DAGVTQSPTHLIKTRGQQVTLRCSPKSGHDTVSWYQQALGQGPQFIFQYYEEEERQRGNFPDRFSGHQFPNYSSELNVNALLLGDSALYLCASSFGDRVTNQPQHFGDGTRLSIL.

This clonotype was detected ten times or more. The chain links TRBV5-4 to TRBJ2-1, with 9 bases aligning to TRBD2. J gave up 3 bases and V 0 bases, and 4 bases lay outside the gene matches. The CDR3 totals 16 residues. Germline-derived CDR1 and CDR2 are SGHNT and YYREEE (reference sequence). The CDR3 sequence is CASSLGGTSLYNEQFF. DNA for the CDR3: TGTGCCAGCAGCTTGGGGGGGACTAGCCTCTACAATGAGCAGTTCTTC. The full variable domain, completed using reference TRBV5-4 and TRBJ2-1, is ETGVTQSPTHLIKTRGQQVTLRCSSQSGHNTVSWYQQALGQGPQFIFQYYREEENGRGNFPPRFSGLQFPNYSSELNVNALELDDSALYLCASSLGGTSLYNEQFFGPGTRLTVL.

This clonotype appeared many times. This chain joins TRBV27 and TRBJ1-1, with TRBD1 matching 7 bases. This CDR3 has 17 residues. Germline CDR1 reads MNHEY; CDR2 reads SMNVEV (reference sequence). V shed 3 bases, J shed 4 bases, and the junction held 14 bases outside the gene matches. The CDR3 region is CASSFAVRQGFGTEAFF. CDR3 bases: TGTGCCAGCAGTTTCGCCGTCCGACAGGGTTTTGGCACTGAAGCTTTCTTT.

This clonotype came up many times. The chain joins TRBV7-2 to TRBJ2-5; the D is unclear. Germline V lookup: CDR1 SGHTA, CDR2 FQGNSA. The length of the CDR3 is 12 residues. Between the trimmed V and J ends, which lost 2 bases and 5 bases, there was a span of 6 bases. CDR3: CASSLYGETQYF. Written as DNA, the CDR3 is TGTGCCAGCAGCTTATACGGGGAGACCCAGTACTTC.

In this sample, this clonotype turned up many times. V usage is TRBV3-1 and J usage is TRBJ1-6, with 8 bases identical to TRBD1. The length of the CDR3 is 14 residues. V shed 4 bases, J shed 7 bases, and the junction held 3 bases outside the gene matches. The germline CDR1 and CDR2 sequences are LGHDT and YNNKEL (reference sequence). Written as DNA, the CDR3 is TGTGCCAGCAGCCCCAGGGGGCAGAATTCACCCCTCCACTTT. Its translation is CASSPRGQNSPLHF.

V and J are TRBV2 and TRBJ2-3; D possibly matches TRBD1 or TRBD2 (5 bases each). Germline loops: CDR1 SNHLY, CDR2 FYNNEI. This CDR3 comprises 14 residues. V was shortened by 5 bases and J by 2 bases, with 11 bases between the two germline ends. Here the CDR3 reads CASSRKGTTDTQYF. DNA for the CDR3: TGTGCCAGCAGTCGAAAAGGGACCACAGATACGCAGTATTTT.

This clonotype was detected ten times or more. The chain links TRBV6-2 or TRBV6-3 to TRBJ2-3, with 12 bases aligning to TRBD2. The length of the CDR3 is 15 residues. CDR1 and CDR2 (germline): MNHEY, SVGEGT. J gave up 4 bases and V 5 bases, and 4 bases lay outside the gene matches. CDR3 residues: CASSPLAGGSDTQYF. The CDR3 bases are TGTGCCAGCAGTCCTCTAGCGGGGGGGTCAGATACGCAGTATTTT.

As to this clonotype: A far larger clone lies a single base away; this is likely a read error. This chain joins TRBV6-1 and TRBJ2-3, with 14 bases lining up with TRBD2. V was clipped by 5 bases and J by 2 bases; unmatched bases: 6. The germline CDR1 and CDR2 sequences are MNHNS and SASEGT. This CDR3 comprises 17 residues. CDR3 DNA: TGTGCCAGCAGTCCAAGACTAGCGGGGGGGGCCACAGATACGCAGTATTTT. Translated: CASSPRLAGGATDTQYF.

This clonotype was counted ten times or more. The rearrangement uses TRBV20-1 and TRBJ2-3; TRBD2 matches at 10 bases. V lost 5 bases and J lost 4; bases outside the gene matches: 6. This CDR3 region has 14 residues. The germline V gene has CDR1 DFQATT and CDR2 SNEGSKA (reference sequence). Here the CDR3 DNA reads TGCAGTGCTTTGACTAGCGGGCTATCAGATACGCAGTATTTT. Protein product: CSALTSGLSDTQYF.

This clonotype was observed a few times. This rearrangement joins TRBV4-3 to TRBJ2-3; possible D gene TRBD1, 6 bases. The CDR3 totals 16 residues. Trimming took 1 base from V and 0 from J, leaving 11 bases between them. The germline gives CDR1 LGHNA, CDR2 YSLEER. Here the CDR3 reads CASSQATGYSTDTQYF. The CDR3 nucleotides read TGCGCCAGCAGCCAAGCTACAGGGTACAGCACAGATACGCAGTATTTT.

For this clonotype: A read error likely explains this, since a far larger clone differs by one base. The CDR3 here is CASSLDDQEYNEQYF. CDR3 DNA: TGTGCCAGCAGCTTAGATGATCAAGAATACAATGAGCAGTACTTC. V is TRBV11-3 and J is TRBJ2-4; no firm D call. Germline V gene sequence: CDR1 SGHNT, CDR2 YENEEA. The CDR3 is 15 amino acids. Trimming removed 0 bases from V and 13 bases from J, with 19 bases in between.

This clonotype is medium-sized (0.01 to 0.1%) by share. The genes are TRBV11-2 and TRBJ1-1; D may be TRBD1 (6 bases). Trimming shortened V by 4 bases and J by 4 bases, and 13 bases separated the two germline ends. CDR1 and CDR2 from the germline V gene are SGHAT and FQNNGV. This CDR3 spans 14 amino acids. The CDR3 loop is CASSSQQGSTEAFF. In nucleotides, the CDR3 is TGTGCCAGCAGCTCGCAGCAGGGGAGCACTGAAGCTTTCTTT.

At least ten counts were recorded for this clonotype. CDR3 sequence (DNA): TGCAGTGCCAGGGGGCAGGCTGAAGCTTTCTTT. Residues: CSARGQAEAFF. The V call is TRBV20-1, the J call TRBJ1-1; 8 bases map to TRBD1. This CDR3 has 11 amino acids. J was trimmed by 6 bases and V by 6 bases; bases with no gene match: 3. Germline V gene sequence: CDR1 DFQATT, CDR2 SNEGSKA (reference sequence).

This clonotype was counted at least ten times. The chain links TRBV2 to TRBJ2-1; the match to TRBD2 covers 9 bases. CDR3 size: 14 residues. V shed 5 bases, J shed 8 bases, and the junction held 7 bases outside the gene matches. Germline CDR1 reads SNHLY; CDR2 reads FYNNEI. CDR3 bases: TGTGCCAGCAGTACCGGGACTAGCCGTCATGAGCAGTTCTTC. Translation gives CASSTGTSRHEQFF.

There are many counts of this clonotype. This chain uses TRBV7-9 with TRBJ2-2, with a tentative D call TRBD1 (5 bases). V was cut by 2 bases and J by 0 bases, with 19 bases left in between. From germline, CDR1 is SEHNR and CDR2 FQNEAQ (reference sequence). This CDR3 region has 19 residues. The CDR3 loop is CASSLKGFDSPTNTGELFF. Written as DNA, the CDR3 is TGTGCCAGCAGCTTAAAAGGTTTTGACAGCCCAACGAACACCGGGGAGCTGTTTTTT.

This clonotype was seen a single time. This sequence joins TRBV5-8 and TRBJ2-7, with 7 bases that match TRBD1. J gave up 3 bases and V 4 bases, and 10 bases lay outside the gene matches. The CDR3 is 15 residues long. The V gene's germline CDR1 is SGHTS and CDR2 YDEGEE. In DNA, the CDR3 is TGTGCCAGCAGCCTCAGACAGGGCAATAACTACGAGCAGTACTTC. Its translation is CASSLRQGNNYEQYF.

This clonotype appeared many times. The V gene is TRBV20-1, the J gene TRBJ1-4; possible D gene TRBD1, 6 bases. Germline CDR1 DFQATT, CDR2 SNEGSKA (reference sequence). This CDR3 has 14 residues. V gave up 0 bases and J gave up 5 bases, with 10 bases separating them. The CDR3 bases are TGCAGTGCTAGAGAAGGACAGAACAATGAAAAACTGTTTTTT. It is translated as CSAREGQNNEKLFF.